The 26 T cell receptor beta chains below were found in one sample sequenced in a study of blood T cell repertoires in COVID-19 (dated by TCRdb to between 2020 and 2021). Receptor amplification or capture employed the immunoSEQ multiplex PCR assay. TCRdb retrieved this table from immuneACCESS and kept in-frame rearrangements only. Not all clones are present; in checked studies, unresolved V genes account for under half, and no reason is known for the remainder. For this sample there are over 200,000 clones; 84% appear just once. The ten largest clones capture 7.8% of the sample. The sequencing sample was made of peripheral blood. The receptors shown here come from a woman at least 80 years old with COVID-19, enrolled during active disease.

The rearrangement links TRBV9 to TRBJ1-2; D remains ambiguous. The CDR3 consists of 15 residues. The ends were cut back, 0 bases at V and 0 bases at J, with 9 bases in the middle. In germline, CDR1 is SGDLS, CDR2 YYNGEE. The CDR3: CASSVAWQANYGYTF. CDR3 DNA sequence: TGTGCCAGCAGCGTAGCGTGGCAGGCTAACTATGGCTACACCTTC.

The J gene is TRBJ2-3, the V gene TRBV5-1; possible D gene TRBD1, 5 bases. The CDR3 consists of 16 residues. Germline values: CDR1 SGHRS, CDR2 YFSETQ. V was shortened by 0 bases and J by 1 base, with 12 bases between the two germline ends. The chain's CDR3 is CASSLEARVGTDTQYF. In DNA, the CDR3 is TGCGCCAGCAGCTTGGAGGCCAGGGTAGGCACAGATACGCAGTATTTT.

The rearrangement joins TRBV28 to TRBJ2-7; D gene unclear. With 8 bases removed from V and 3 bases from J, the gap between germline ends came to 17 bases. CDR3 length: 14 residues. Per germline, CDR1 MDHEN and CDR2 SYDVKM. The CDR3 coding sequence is TGTGCCAGCCGCCCAGGTACTCCTGGCTACGAGCAGTACTTC. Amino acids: CASRPGTPGYEQYF.

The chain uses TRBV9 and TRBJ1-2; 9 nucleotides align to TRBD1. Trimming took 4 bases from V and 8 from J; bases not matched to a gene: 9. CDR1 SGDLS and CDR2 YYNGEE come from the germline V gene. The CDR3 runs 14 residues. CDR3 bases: TGTGCCAGCAGCCGAAGGACAGGGGATATCGGCTACACCTTC. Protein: CASSRRTGDIGYTF.

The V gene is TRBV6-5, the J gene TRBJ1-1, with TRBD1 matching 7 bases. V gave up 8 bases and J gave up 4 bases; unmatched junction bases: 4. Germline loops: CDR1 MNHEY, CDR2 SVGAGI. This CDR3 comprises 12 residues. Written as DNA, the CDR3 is TGTGCCAGCGCCGACAGGGCCACTGAAGCTTTCTTT. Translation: CASADRATEAFF.

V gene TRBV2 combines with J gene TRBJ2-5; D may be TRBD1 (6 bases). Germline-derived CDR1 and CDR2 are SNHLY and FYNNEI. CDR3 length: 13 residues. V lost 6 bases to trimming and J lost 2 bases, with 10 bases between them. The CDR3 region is CASSYRDQETQYF. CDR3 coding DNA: TGTGCCAGCAGCTACAGGGATCAAGAGACCCAGTACTTC. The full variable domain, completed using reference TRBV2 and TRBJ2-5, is EPEVTQTPSHQVTQMGQEVILRCVPISNHLYFYWYRQILGQKVEFLVSFYNNEISEKSEIFDDQFSVERPDGSNFTLKIRSTKLEDSAMYFCASSYRDQETQYFGPGTRLLVL.

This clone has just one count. The CDR3 nucleotides are TGTGCCAGCAGCTTGGGTCAGGGGAACGGTGAAAAACTGTTTTTT. Amino acid sequence: CASSLGQGNGEKLFF. The V and J genes are TRBV5-8 and TRBJ1-4, with D maybe TRBD1 (6 bases). Germline loops: CDR1 SGHTS, CDR2 YDEGEE. Trimming left V 0 bases short and J 7 bases short, with 13 bases between. CDR3 size: 15 residues.

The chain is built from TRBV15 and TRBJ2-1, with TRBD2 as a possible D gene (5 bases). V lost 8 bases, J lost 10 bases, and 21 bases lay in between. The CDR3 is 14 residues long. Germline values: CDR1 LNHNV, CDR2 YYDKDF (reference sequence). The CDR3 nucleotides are TGTGCCACCGGGCCCCGGGAAGACTCTGGAGAGCAGTTCTTC. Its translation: CATGPREDSGEQFF.

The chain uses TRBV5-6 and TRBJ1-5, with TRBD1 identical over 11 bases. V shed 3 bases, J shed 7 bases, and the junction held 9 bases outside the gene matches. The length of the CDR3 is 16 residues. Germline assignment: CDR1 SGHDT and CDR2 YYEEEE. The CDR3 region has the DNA TGTGCCAGCAGCTCTCATGGCCGGGACAGGGGGCAGCCCCAGCATTTT. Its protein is CASSSHGRDRGQPQHF.

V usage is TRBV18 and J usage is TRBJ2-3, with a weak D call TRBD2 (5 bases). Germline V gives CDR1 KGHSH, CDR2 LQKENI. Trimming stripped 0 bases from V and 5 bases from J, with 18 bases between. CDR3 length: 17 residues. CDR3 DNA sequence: TGTGCCAGCTCACCACCGGACCAAGGTCACCGGGGAGATACGCAGTATTTT. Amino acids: CASSPPDQGHRGDTQYF.

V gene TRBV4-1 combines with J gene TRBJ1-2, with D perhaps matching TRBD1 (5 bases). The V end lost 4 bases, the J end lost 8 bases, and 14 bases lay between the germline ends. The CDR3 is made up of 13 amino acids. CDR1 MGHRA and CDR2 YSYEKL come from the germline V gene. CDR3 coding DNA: TGCGCCAGCAGCCCGAGTAAAGGGGTAGGCTACACCTTC. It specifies CASSPSKGVGYTF.

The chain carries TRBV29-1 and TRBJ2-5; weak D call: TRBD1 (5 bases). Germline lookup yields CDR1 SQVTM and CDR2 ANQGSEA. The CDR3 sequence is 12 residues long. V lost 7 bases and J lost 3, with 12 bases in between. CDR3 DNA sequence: TGCAGCGGAACAGGTGGGGAAGAGACCCAGTACTTC. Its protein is CSGTGGEETQYF. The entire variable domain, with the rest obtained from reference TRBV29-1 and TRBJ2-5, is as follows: SAVISQKPSRDICQRGTSLTIQCQVDSQVTMMFWYRQQPGQSLTLIATANQGSEATYESGFVIDKFPISRPNLTFSTLTVSNMSPEDSSIYLCSGTGGEETQYFGPGTRLLVL.

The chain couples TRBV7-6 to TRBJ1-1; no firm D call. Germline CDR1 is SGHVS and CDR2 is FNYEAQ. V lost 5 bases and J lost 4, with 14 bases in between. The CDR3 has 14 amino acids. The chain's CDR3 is CASSPQTLATEAFF. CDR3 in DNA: TGTGCCAGCAGCCCGCAGACACTAGCCACTGAAGCTTTCTTT. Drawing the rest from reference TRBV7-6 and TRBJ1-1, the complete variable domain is GAGVSQSPRYKVTKRGQDVALRCDPISGHVSLYWYRQALGQGPEFLTYFNYEAQQDKSGLPNDRFSAERPEGSISTLTIQRTEQRDSAMYRCASSPQTLATEAFFGQGTRLTVV.

The CDR3 spells CASSLDGTQYF. The CDR3 DNA follows: TGTGCCAGCAGCTTGGACGGGACCCAGTACTTC. This chain joins TRBV5-4 and TRBJ2-5; D uncertain. Germline CDR1 is SGHNT and CDR2 is YYREEE (reference sequence). The CDR3 length is 11 residues. V was shortened by 0 bases and J by 7 bases, with 4 bases between the two germline ends.

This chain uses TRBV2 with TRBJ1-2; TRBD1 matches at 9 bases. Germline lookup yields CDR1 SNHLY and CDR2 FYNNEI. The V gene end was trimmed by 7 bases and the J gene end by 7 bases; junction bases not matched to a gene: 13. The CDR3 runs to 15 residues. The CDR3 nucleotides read TGTGCCAGCACCCTACAGGGGGCTAAGACCACTGGCTACACCTTC. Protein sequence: CASTLQGAKTTGYTF. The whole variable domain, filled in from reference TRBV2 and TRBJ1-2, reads EPEVTQTPSHQVTQMGQEVILRCVPISNHLYFYWYRQILGQKVEFLVSFYNNEISEKSEIFDDQFSVERPDGSNFTLKIRSTKLEDSAMYFCASTLQGAKTTGYTFGSGTRLTVV.

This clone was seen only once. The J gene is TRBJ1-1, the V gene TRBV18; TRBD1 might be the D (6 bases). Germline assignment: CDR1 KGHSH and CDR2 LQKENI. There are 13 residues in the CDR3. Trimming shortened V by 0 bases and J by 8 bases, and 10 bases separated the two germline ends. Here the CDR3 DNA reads TGTGCCAGCTCACCACCGGGCAGGGGAGAAGCTTTCTTT. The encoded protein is CASSPPGRGEAFF.

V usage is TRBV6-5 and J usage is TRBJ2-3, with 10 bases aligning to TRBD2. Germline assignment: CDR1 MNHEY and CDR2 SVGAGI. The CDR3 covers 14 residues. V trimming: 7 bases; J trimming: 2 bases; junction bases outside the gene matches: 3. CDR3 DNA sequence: TGTGCCAGCAAACTAGCGGGGACCACAGATACGCAGTATTTT. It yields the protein CASKLAGTTDTQYF.

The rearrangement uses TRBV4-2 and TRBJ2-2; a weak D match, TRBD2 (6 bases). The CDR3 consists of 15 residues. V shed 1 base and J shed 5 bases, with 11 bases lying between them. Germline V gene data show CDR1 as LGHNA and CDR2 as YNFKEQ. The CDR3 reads CASSQGTSRTGELFF. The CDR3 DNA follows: TGTGCCAGCAGCCAAGGTACTAGCAGGACCGGGGAGCTGTTTTTT.

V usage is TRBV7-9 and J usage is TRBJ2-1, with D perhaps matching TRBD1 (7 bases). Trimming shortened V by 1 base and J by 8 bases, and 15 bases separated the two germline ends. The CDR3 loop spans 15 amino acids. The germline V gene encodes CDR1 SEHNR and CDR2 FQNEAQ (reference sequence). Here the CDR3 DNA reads TGTGCCAGCAGCTTAGAGACAGGGAGGTTCGATGAGCAGTTCTTC. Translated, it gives CASSLETGRFDEQFF.

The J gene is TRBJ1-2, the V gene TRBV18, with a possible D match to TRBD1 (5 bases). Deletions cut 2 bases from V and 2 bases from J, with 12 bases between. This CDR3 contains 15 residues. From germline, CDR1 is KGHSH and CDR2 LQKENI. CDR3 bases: TGTGCCAGCTCACCATCGACAGACGTCAACTATGGCTACACCTTC. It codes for CASSPSTDVNYGYTF.

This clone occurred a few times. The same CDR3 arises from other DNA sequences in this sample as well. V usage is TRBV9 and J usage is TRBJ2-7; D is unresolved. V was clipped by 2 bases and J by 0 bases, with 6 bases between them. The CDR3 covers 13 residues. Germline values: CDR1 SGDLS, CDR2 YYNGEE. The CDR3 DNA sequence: TGTGCCAGCAGCGTGGGCAGCTCCTACGAGCAGTACTTC. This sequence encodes CASSVGSSYEQYF.

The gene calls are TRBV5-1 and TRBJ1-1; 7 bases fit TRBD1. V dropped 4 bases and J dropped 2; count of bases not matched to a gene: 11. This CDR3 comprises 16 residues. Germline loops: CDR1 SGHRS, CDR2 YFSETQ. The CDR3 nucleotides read TGCGCCAGCAGCAGTCAGGGGGGCCGGATTAACACTGAAGCTTTCTTT. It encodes CASSSQGGRINTEAFF.

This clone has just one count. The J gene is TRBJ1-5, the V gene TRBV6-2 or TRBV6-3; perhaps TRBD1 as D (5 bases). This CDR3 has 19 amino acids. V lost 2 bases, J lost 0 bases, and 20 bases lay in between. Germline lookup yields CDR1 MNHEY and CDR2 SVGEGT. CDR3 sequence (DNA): TGTGCCAGCAGTTACCTGAGGCCAGGGAATACGGTTAGCAATCAGCCCCAGCATTTT. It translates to CASSYLRPGNTVSNQPQHF.

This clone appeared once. The CDR3 DNA follows: TGTGCCAGCAGCCCAATAGGGGGTCGGACAGATACGCAGTATTTT. It yields the protein CASSPIGGRTDTQYF. The chain recombines TRBV13 with TRBJ2-3; maybe TRBD1 (6 bases). This CDR3 contains 15 residues. Germline assignment: CDR1 PRHDT and CDR2 FYEKMQ (reference sequence). V lost 5 bases to trimming and J lost 3 bases, with 15 bases between them.

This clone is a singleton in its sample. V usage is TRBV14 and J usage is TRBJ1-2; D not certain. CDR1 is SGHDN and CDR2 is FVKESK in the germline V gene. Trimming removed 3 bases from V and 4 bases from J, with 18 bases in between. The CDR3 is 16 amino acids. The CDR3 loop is CASSQSSWSSSYGYTF. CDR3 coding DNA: TGTGCCAGCAGCCAGTCGTCGTGGTCGAGCTCCTATGGCTACACCTTC.

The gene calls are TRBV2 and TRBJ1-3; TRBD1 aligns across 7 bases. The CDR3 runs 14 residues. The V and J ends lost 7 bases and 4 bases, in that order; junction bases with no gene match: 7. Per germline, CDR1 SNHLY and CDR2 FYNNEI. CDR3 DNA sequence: TGTGCCAGCACTGTGACAGGGACAGGAAACACCATATATTTT. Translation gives CASTVTGTGNTIYF.